The 5 T cell receptor beta chains in this list originate from one sample, sequenced in a study of T cells in Graves' hyperthyroidism and ophthalmopathy. TCR beta CDR3 region amplification was performed from RNA transcripts. First-round RT-PCR of the TCR CDR3 relied on the HTBI primer set. TCRdb redid the calling of the multiplex PCR reads with MiXCR, one entry per CDR3 protein. The data contain fewer than 750,000 distinct CDR3 sequences, more than 12% of them seen just once; the ten biggest clones take up around 13%. Material for sequencing was blood. These receptors originate from a woman between 50 and 59 years old with Graves' ophthalmopathy.

In its sample, this clonotype was seen many times. The chain recombines TRBV27 with TRBJ1-2; the D gene is possibly TRBD1 (5 bases). Trimming cost V 8 bases and J 0 bases, with 13 bases left between them. Germline CDR1 is MNHEY and CDR2 is SMNVEV (reference sequence). CDR3 length: 14 residues. The DNA of the CDR3 is TGTGCCAGCGGTTCGACAGTTCCTAACTATGGCTACACCTTC. Residues: CASGSTVPNYGYTF.

This clonotype appeared many times. This chain connects TRBV10-3 to TRBJ2-2, with 8 nucleotides matching TRBD2. V lost 4 bases and J lost 5; bases outside the gene matches: 9. Germline V CDR1 and CDR2: ENHRY, SYGVKD. This CDR3 region has 16 residues. CDR3 amino acids: CAISGGLEKQTGELFF. CDR3 DNA sequence: TGTGCCATCAGTGGGGGACTAGAGAAGCAGACCGGGGAGCTGTTTTTT.

This clonotype has a count of ten or more. This chain connects TRBV28 to TRBJ1-6, with D tentatively TRBD1 (6 bases). The CDR3 has 15 amino acids. Looked up from germline, CDR1 is MDHEN and CDR2 is SYDVKM. V dropped 5 bases and J dropped 5 bases, with 13 bases sitting between them. The CDR3 DNA is TGTGCCAGCAGTCATACAGGGCCTGATAATTCACCCCTCCACTTT. The encoded protein is CASSHTGPDNSPLHF. The full variable domain, completed using reference TRBV28 and TRBJ1-6, is DVKVTQSSRYLVKRTGEKVFLECVQDMDHENMFWYRQDPGLGLRLIYFSYDVKMKEKGDIPEGYSVSREKKERFSLILESASTNQTSMYLCASSHTGPDNSPLHFGNGTRLTVT.

The gene calls are TRBV19 and TRBJ1-1; a weak D match, TRBD1 (6 bases). Trimming took off 6 bases at V and 1 base at J, with 12 bases between the two ends. The germline V gene encodes CDR1 LNHDA and CDR2 SQIVND (reference sequence). The CDR3 runs 14 residues. CDR3 protein: CASRTGPKNTEAFF. The DNA of the CDR3 is TGTGCCAGTAGAACAGGGCCGAAGAACACTGAAGCTTTCTTT.

The chain has TRBV2 and TRBJ2-2, with 10 bases that match TRBD2. V lost 5 bases to trimming and J lost 5 bases; unmatched junction nucleotides: 5. The CDR3 loop spans 15 amino acids. Germline CDR1 SNHLY, CDR2 FYNNEI. This chain's CDR3 is CASSRAGGPTGELFF. CDR3 nucleotides: TGTGCCAGCAGTCGAGCGGGAGGGCCAACCGGGGAGCTGTTTTTT.